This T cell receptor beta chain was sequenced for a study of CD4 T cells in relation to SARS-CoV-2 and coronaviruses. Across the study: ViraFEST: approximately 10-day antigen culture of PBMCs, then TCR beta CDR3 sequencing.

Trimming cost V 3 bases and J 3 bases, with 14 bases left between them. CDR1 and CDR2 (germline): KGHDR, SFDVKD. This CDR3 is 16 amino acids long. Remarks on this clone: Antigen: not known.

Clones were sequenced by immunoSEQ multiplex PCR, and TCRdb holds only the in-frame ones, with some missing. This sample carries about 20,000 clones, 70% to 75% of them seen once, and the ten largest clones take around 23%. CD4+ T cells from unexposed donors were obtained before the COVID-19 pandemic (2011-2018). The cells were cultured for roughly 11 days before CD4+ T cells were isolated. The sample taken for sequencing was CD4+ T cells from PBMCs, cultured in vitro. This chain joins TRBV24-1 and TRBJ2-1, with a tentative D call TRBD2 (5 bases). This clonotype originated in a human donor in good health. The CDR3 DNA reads TGTGCCACCAGTGATGGAGGTGGAGCAGTCTACAATGAGCAGTTCTTC. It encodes CATSDGGGAVYNEQFF.